This T cell receptor (beta chain) came from a study of cytomegalovirus exposure and HLA in healthy donors. With V trimmed by 7 bases and J by 0 bases, 5 bases remained unmatched. Germline assignment: CDR1 WSHSY and CDR2 SAAADI. The CDR3 sequence is 14 residues long. For this clone: Its antigen remains unknown.

PCR amplification relied on 60 Vbeta primers (plus 13 Jbeta primers). Profiled with immunoSEQ multiplex PCR; TCRdb holds only in-frame clones, not every one. The data contain around 130,000 clones, over 60% of them singletons. Nobody recorded the CMV serostatus of this donor. General study results and limits: The study carried out a later analysis of TCR beta sequences. It associated roughly 17,000 of them with specific HLA alleles at a false discovery rate of 0.05. Later analysis showed TCR association rates varying by HLA locus, highest for DRB1 and lowest for HLA-C.

This receptor was identified in a human donor in good health. The chain employs TRBV10-2 and TRBJ2-5; 7 bases align to TRBD1. Sample: PBMCs. The CDR3 sequence is CASNLDRDQETQYF. The CDR3 coding sequence is TGCGCCAGCAACCTAGACAGGGACCAAGAGACCCAGTACTTC.